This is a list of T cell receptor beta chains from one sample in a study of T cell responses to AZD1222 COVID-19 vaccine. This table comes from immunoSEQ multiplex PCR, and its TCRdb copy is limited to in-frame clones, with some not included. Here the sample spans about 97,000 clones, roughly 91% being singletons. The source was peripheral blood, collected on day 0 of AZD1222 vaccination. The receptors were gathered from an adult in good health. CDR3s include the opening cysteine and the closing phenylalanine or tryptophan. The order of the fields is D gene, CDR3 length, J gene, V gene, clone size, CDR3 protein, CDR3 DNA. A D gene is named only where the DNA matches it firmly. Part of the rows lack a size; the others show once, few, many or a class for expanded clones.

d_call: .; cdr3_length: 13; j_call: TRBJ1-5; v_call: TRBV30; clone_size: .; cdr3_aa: CAWSLGRFQPQHF; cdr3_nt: TGTGCCTGGAGCCTAGGGCGGTTTCAGCCCCAGCATTTT
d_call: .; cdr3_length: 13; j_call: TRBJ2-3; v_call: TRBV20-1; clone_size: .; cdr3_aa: CSASLGNTDTQYF; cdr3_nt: TGCAGTGCTAGTCTGGGAAACACAGATACGCAGTATTTT
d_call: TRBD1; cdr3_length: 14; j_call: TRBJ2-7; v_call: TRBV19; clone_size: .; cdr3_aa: CASSSTTGGYEQYF; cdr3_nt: TGTGCCAGTAGTTCCACGACAGGGGGCTACGAGCAGTACTTC
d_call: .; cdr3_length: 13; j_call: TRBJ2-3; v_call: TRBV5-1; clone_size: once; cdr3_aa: CASSEQGSDTQYF; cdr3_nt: TGCGCCAGCAGCGAACAGGGATCAGATACGCAGTATTTT
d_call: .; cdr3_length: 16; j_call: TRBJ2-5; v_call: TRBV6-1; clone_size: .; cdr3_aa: CASSEAGNGLGETQYF; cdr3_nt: TGTGCCAGCAGTGAAGCCGGGAACGGGTTAGGGGAGACCCAGTACTTC
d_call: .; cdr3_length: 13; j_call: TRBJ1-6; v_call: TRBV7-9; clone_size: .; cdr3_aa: CASSLGDSSPLHF; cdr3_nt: TGTGCCAGCAGCCTAGGGGACTCTTCACCCCTCCACTTT
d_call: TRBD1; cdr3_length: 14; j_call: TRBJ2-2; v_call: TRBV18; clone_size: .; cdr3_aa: CASSPGQGFGELFF; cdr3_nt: TGTGCCAGCTCACCGGGACAGGGGTTCGGGGAGCTGTTTTTT
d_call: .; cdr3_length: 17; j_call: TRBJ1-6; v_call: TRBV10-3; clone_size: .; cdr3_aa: CAISAGEQASYNSPLHF; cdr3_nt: TGTGCCATCAGCGCCGGGGAACAGGCATCCTATAATTCACCCCTCCACTTT
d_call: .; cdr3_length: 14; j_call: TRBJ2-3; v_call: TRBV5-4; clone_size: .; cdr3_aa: CASRTQQYPFTQYF; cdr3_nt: TGTGCCAGCAGAACTCAACAGTATCCTTTTACGCAGTATTTT
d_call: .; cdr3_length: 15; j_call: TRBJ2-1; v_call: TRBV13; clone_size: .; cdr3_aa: CASSLSSRTDNEQFF; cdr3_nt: TGTGCCAGCAGCCTAAGTTCCCGGACGGATAATGAGCAGTTCTTC
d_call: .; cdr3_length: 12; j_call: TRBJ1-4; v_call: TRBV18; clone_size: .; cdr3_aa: CASSPRDEKLFF; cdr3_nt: TGTGCCAGCTCACCACGGGATGAGAAACTGTTTTTT
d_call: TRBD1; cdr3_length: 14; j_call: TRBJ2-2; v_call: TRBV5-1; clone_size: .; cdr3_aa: CASSGTGNTGELFF; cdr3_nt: TGCGCCAGCAGCGGGACAGGGAACACCGGGGAGCTGTTTTTT
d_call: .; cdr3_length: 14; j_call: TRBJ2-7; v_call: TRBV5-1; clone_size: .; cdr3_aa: CASSSQAGLDEQYF; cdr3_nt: TGCGCCAGCAGCTCTCAAGCGGGCCTGGACGAGCAGTACTTC
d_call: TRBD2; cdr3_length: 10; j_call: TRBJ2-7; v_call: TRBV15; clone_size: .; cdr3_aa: CATAGGEQYF; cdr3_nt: TGTGCCACCGCGGGAGGGGAGCAGTACTTC
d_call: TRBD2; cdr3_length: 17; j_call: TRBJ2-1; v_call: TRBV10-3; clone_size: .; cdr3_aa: CAISEYEAGEAYNEQFF; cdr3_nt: TGTGCCATCAGTGAGTATGAAGCGGGAGAGGCTTACAATGAGCAGTTCTTC
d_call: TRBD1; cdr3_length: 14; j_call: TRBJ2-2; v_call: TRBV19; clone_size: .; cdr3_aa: CASRRDRGTGELFF; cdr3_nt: TGTGCCAGTAGGAGGGACAGGGGCACCGGGGAGCTGTTTTTT
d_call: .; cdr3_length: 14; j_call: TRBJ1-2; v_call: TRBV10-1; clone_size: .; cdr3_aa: CASSPTGAYYGYTF; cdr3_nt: TGCGCCAGCAGTCCTACCGGAGCATACTATGGCTACACCTTC
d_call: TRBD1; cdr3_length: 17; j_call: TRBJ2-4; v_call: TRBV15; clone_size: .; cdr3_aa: CATSRRGQGISKNIQYF; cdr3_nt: TGTGCCACCAGCAGGAGAGGACAGGGGATATCCAAAAACATTCAGTACTTC
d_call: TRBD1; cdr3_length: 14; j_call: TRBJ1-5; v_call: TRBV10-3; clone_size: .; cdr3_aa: CAIRAGTGDQPQHF; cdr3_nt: TGTGCCATCAGAGCCGGGACAGGAGATCAGCCCCAGCATTTT
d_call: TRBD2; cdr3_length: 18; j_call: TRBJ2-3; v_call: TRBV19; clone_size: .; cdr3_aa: CASSLSPLLAGGPDTQYF; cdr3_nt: TGTGCCAGTAGTCTAAGCCCCTTACTAGCGGGAGGACCAGATACGCAGTATTTT
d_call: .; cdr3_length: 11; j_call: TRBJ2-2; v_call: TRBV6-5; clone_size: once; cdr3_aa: CASTEGGELFF; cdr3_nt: TGTGCCAGCACCGAAGGCGGGGAGCTGTTTTTT
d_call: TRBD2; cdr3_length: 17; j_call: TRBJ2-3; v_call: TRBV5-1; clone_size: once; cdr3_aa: CASRDHLSGGATDTQYF; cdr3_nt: TGCGCCAGCAGAGACCATCTTAGCGGGGGGGCTACAGATACGCAGTATTTT
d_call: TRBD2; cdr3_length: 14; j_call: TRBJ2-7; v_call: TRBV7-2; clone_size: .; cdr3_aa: CASSLVLAGEEQYF; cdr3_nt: TGTGCCAGCAGCTTAGTACTAGCGGGGGAAGAGCAGTACTTC
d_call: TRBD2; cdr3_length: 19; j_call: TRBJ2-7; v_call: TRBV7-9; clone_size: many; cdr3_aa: CASSLGPGTSVPTFYEQYF; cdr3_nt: TGTGCCAGCAGCTTAGGTCCCGGGACTAGCGTGCCCACGTTCTACGAGCAGTACTTC
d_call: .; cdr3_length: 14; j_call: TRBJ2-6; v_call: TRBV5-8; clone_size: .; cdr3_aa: CASSPLGGANVLTF; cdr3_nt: TGTGCCAGCAGCCCTCTGGGGGGGGCCAACGTCCTGACTTTC
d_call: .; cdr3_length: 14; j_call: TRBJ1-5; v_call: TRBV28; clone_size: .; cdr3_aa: CASLLGGGNQPQHF; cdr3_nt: TGTGCCAGTCTGTTGGGTGGTGGCAATCAGCCCCAGCATTTT
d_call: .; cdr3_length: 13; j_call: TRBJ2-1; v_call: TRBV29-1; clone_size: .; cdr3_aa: CSVGGVRHNEQFF; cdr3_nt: TGCAGCGTTGGTGGGGTCCGGCACAATGAGCAGTTCTTC
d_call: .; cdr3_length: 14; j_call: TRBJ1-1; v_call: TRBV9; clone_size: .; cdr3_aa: CASSVIGSNTEAFF; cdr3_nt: TGTGCCAGCAGCGTAATCGGGTCGAACACTGAAGCTTTCTTT
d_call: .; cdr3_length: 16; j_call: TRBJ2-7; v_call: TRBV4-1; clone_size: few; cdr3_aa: CASSQVPRGRSYEQYF; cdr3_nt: TGCGCCAGCAGCCAAGTACCTAGGGGACGGTCCTACGAGCAGTACTTC
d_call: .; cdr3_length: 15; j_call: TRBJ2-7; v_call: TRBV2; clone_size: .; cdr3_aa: CASSGLGGSPYEQYF; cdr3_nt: TGTGCCAGCAGTGGGTTAGGGGGGAGCCCCTACGAGCAGTACTTC
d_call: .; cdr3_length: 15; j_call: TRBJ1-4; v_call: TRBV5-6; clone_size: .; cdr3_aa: CASSSLTTFNEKLFF; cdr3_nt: TGTGCCAGCAGTTCCCTGACGACATTTAATGAAAAACTGTTTTTT
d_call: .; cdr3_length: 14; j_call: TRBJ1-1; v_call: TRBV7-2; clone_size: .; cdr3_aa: CASSFPGVDTEAFF; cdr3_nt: TGTGCCAGCAGCTTTCCAGGGGTCGACACTGAAGCTTTCTTT
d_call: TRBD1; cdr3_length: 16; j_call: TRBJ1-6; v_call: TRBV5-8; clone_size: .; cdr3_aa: CASSPLGQGVNSPLHF; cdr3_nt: TGTGCCAGCAGCCCCCTGGGACAGGGGGTAAATTCACCCCTCCACTTT
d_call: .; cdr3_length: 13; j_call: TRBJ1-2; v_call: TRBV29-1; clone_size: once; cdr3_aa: CSVESGGGYGYTF; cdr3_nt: TGCAGCGTTGAATCGGGGGGTGGCTATGGCTACACCTTC
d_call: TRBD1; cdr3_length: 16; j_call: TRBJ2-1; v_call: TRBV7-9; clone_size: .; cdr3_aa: CASSLASTGRYNEQFF; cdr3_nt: TGTGCCAGCAGCTTAGCTTCGACAGGGCGTTACAATGAGCAGTTCTTC
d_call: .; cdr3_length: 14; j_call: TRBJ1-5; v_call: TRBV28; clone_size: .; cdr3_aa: CASSSLPSYQPQHF; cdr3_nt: TGTGCCAGCAGTTCCCTCCCATCTTATCAGCCCCAGCATTTT
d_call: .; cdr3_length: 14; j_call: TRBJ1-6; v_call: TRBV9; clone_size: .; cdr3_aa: CASREGSNSSPLHF; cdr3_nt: TGTGCCAGCAGGGAGGGGAGTAATAGTTCACCCCTCCACTTT
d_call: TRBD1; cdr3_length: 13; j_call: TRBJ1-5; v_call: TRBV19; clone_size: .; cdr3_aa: CASSKQGGQPQHF; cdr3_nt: TGTGCCAGTAGTAAACAGGGGGGTCAGCCCCAGCATTTT
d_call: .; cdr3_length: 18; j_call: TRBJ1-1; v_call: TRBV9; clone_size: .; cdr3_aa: CASSVGSTGKNEDTEAFF; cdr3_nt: TGTGCCAGCAGCGTAGGGTCGACCGGGAAGAACGAGGACACTGAAGCTTTCTTT
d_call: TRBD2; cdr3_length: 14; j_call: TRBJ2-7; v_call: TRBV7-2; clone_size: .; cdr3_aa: CASSLAGGRYEQYF; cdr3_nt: TGTGCCAGCAGTTTAGCGGGAGGTCGGTACGAGCAGTACTTC
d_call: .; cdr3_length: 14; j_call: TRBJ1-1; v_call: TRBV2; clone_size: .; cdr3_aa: CASSEGDSGAEAFF; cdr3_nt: TGTGCCAGCAGTGAAGGTGACAGTGGGGCTGAAGCTTTCTTT
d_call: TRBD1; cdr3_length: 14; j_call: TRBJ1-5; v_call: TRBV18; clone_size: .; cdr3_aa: CASSPGQGSQPQHF; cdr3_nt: TGTGCCAGCTCACCAGGACAGGGGAGTCAGCCCCAGCATTTT
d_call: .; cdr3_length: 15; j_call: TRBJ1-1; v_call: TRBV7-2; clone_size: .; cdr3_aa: CASSPWGAGGTEAFF; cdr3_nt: TGTGCCAGCAGCCCGTGGGGGGCCGGGGGCACTGAAGCTTTCTTT
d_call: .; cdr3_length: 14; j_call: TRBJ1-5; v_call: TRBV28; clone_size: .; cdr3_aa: CASSEIDSNQPQHF; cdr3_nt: TGTGCCAGCAGCGAGATAGATAGCAATCAGCCCCAGCATTTT
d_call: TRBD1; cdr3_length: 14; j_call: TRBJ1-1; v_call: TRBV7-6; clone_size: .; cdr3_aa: CASSKGQTNTEAFF; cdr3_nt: TGTGCCAGCAGCAAGGGACAGACGAACACTGAAGCTTTCTTT
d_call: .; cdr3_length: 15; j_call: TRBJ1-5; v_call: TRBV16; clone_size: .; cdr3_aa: CASSRLGSGDQPQHF; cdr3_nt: TGTGCCAGCAGCAGGCTAGGCTCTGGGGATCAGCCCCAGCATTTT
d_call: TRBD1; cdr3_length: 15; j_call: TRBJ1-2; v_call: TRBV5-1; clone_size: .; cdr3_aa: CASSAGQGASYGYTF; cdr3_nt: TGCGCCAGCAGCGCAGGACAGGGGGCGTCATATGGCTACACCTTC
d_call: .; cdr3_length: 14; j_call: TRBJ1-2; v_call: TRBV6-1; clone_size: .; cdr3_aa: CASSEFGFGYGYTF; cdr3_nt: TGTGCCAGCAGTGAATTTGGCTTCGGCTATGGCTACACCTTC
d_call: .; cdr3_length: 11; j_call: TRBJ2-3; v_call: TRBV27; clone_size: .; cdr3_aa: CASSLADTQYF; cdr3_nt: TGTGCCAGCAGTTTAGCGGATACGCAGTATTTT
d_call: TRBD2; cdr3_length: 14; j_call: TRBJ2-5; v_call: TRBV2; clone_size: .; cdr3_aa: CASSGASGIQTQYF; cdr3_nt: TGTGCCAGCAGTGGCGCTAGCGGGATACAGACCCAGTACTTC
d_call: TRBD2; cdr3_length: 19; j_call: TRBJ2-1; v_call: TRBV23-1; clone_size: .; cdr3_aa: CASSHPIPGGPLVDNEQFF; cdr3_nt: TGCGCCAGCAGTCACCCAATCCCGGGAGGCCCTCTTGTGGACAATGAGCAGTTCTTC
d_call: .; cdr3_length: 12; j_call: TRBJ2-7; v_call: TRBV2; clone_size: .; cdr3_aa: CASSSRAHEQYF; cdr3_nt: TGTGCCAGCAGTTCCAGGGCCCACGAGCAGTACTTC
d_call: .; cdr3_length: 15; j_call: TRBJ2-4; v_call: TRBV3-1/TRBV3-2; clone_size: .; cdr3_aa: CASSQALLAKNIQYF; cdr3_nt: TGTGCCAGCAGCCAAGCGTTGCTAGCCAAAAACATTCAGTACTTC
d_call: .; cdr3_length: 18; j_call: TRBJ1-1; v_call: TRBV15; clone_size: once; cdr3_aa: CATSSWGEGRWMNTEAFF; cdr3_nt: TGTGCCACCAGCAGTTGGGGGGAGGGCAGATGGATGAACACTGAAGCTTTCTTT
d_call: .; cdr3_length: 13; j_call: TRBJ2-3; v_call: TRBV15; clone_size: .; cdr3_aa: CATWTTNTDTQYF; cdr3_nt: TGTGCCACTTGGACAACAAACACAGATACGCAGTATTTT
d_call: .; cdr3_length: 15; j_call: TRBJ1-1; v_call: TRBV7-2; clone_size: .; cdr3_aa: CASSLGGGLNTEAFF; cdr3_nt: TGTGCCAGCAGCTTAGGGGGGGGATTGAACACTGAAGCTTTCTTT
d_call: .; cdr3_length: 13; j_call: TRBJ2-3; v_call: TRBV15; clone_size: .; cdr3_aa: CATSGQSTDTQYF; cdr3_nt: TGTGCCACCAGCGGACAAAGCACAGATACGCAGTATTTT
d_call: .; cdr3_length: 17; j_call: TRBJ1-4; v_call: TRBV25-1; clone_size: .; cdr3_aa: CASGRGAGTPTNEKLFF; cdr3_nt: TGTGCCAGCGGGAGGGGGGCCGGGACGCCAACTAATGAAAAACTGTTTTTT